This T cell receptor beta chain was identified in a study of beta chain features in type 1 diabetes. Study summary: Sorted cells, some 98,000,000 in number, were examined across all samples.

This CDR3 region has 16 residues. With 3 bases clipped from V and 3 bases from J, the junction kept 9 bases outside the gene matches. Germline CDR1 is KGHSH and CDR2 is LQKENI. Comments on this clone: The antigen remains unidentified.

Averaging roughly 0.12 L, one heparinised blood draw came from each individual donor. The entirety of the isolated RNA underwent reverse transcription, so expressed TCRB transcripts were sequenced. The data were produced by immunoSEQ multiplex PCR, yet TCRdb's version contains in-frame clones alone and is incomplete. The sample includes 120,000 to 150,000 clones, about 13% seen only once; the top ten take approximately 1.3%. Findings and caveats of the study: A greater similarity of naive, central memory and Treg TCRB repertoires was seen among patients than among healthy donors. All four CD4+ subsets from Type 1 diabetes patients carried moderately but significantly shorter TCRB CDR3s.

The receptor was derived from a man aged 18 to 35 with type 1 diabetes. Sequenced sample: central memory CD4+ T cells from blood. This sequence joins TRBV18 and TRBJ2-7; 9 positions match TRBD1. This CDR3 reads CASSPWTGVEGYEQYF. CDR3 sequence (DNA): TGTGCCAGCTCACCCTGGACAGGGGTAGAGGGCTACGAGCAGTACTTC.